Detailed here is one T cell receptor (beta chain). The data were taken from a study of blood T cell repertoires in COVID-19. Study as a whole: Samples came from the United States, Italy and Spain, spanning acute and convalescent COVID-19. Sources were T cells, B-cell-depleted T cells, or PBMCs; the material itself was cDNA or gDNA.

Authors' data handling: Estimated nucleated cell counts came from reference gene primer amplification. Assay: immunoSEQ multiplex PCR; the TCRdb copy retains only in-frame clones and omits some. The DNA was the basis for D and trimming; V, J and clone size are from that table. The sample lists under 250,000 clones, about 82% seen once, with over 9% in the top ten. CDR1 and CDR2 from the germline V gene are SEHNR and FQNEAQ (reference sequence). The CDR3 loop spans 16 amino acids. J was trimmed by 3 bases and V by 5 bases; bases with no gene match: 7. The rearrangement links TRBV7-9 to TRBJ2-2; TRBD2 agrees at 9 bases. Sequencing used peripheral blood. This clonotype was sampled from a man older than 75 with acute or convalescent COVID-19. CDR3 DNA sequence: TGTGCCAGCAGCCCAGATCTAGCGGGGTACACCGGGGAGCTGTTTTTT. This codes for CASSPDLAGYTGELFF.